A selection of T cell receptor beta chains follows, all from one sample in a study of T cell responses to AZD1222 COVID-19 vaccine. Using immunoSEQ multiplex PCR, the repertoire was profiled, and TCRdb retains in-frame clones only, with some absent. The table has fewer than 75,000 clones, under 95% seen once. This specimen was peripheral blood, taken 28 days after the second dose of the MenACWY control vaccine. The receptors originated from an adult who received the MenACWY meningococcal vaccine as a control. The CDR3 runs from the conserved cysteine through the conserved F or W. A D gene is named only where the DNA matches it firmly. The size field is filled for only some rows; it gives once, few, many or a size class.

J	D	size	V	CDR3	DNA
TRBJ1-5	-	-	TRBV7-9	CASSLGGERRNQPQHF	TGTGCCAGCAGCTTAGGGGGGGAACGGAGAAATCAGCCCCAGCATTTT
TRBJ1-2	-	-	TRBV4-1	CASSQAPVAGTGYTF	TGCGCCAGCAGCCAAGCGCCAGTAGCAGGGACCGGCTACACCTTC
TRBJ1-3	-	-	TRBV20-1	CSATIGNTIYF	TGCAGTGCTACCATTGGAAACACCATATATTTT
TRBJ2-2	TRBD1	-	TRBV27	CASSLGDRSGELFF	TGTGCCAGCAGTTTGGGGGACAGGTCCGGGGAGCTGTTTTTT
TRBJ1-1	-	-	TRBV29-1	CSAEHMNTEAFF	TGCAGCGCAGAACACATGAACACTGAAGCTTTCTTT
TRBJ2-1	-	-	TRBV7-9	CASSLAGAINEQFF	TGTGCCAGCAGCTTAGCGGGAGCCATCAATGAGCAGTTCTTC
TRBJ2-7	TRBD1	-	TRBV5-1	CASSLAGTGASYEQYF	TGCGCCAGCAGCTTGGCCGGGACAGGGGCCTCCTACGAGCAGTACTTC
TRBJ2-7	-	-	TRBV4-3	CASSQALSPGIIHEQYF	TGCGCCAGCAGCCAAGCTCTATCCCCAGGTATAATCCACGAGCAGTACTTC
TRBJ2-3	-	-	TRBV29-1	CSVDVQLDSTDTQYF	TGCAGCGTTGATGTTCAGCTGGACAGCACAGATACGCAGTATTTT
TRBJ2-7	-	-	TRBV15	CATSTEEGWGQYF	TGTGCCACCAGCACGGAGGAAGGGTGGGGGCAGTACTTC
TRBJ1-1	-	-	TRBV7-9	CASSSFRGNTEAFF	TGTGCCAGCAGCTCTTTCCGGGGGAACACTGAAGCTTTCTTT
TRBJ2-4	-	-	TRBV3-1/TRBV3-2	CASSQGENIQYF	TGTGCCAGCAGCCAAGGGGAAAACATTCAGTACTTC
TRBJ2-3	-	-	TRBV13	CASTRSADTQYF	TGTGCCAGCACCCGGAGCGCAGATACGCAGTATTTT
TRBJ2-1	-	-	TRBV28	CASSPIDLSSYNEQFF	TGTGCCAGCAGCCCTATCGACCTGAGCTCCTACAATGAGCAGTTCTTC
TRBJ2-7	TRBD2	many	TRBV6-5	CASSKEMGGPHEQYF	TGTGCCAGCAGTAAGGAGATGGGAGGGCCCCACGAGCAGTACTTC
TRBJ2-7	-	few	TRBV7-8	CASSSRVLLSNEQYF	TGTGCCAGCAGCTCAAGAGTTCTCCTCTCTAACGAGCAGTACTTC
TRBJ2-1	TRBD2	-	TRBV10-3	CAIDSGGSYNEQFF	TGTGCCATTGACAGCGGGGGCTCCTACAATGAGCAGTTCTTC
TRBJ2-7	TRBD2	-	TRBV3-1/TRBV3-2	CASSQEGRGRVDEQYF	TGTGCCAGCAGCCAAGAGGGGCGCGGGAGAGTCGACGAGCAGTACTTC
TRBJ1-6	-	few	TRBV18	CASSPAVGGNSPLHF	TGTGCCAGCTCACCCGCCGTGGGAGGGAATTCACCCCTCCACTTT
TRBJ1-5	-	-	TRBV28	CASSTSGGGGNQPQHF	-
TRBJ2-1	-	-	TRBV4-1	CASSQDLGQRINEQFF	TGCGCCAGCAGCCAAGATCTAGGACAGAGGATCAATGAGCAGTTCTTC
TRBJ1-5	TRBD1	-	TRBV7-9	CASGQAGDSYQPQHF	TGTGCCAGCGGCCAGGCCGGGGACAGCTATCAGCCCCAGCATTTT
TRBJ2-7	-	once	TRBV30	CAWRPITYEQYF	TGTGCCTGGAGACCCATAACCTACGAGCAGTACTTC
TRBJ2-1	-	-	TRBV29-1	CSVGQGGYNEQFF	TGCAGCGTTGGGCAGGGGGGCTACAATGAGCAGTTCTTC
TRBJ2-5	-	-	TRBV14	CASSQKYRQYQETQYF	TGTGCCAGCAGCCAGAAGTACAGACAGTACCAAGAGACCCAGTACTTC
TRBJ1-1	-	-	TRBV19	CASMITAGPGTEAFF	TGTGCCAGTATGATAACAGCCGGGCCCGGCACTGAAGCTTTCTTT
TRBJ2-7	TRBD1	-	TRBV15	CATSRGTGYEQYF	TGTGCCACCAGCAGGGGGACAGGCTACGAGCAGTACTTC
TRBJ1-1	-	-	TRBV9	CASSLAGDTEAFF	TGTGCCAGCAGCCTAGCAGGAGACACTGAAGCTTTCTTT
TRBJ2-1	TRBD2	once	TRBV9	CASSFTSGENNEQFF	TGTGCCAGCAGCTTTACTAGCGGGGAAAACAATGAGCAGTTCTTC
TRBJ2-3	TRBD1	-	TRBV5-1	CASSMTGGAGTDTQYF	TGCGCCAGCAGCATGACAGGGGGCGCGGGCACAGATACGCAGTATTTT
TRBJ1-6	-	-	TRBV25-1	CASSTGPQNSPLHF	TGTGCCAGCAGTACAGGACCGCAGAATTCACCCCTCCACTTT
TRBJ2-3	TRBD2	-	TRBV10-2	CASSVLAGSSTDTQYF	TGCGCCAGCAGTGTACTAGCGGGATCCAGCACAGATACGCAGTATTTT
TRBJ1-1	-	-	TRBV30	CAWRRGAPAFNTEAFF	TGTGCCTGGAGGAGAGGCGCCCCAGCGTTTAACACTGAAGCTTTCTTT
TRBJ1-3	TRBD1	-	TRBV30	CAWTGWDSLGNTIYF	TGTGCCTGGACAGGGTGGGACAGCCTTGGAAACACCATATATTTT
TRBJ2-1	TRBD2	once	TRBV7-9	CASSPTSWEQFF	TGTGCCAGCAGCCCGACTAGCTGGGAGCAGTTCTTC
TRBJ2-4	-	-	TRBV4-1	CASSQEDTLKNIQYF	TGCGCCAGCAGCCAAGAGGACACTCTCAAAAACATTCAGTACTTC
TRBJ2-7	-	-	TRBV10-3	CATSDYEQYF	TGTGCCACGTCTGACTACGAGCAGTACTTC
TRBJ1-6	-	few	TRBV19	CASKGFMDSPLHF	TGTGCCAGTAAGGGGTTCATGGATTCACCCCTCCACTTT
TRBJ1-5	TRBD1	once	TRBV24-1	CATSDQTGGGQPQHF	TGTGCCACCAGTGACCAGACAGGGGGTGGTCAGCCCCAGCATTTT
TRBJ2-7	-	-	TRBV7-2	CASSLAGLDYEQYF	TGTGCCAGCAGCCTCGCCGGACTTGACTACGAGCAGTACTTC
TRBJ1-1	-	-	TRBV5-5	CASSQNDGTNTEAFF	TGTGCCAGCAGCCAAAACGACGGGACGAACACTGAAGCTTTCTTT
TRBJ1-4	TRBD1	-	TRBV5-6	CASSRGQQTEKLFF	TGTGCCAGCAGCAGGGGACAGCAAACTGAAAAACTGTTTTTT
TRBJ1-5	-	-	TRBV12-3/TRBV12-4	CASSFGLNQPQHF	TGTGCCAGCAGTTTTGGGCTCAATCAGCCCCAGCATTTT
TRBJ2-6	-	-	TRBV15	CATSRDRDSGANVLTF	TGTGCCACCAGCAGAGATAGGGACTCTGGGGCCAACGTCCTGACTTTC
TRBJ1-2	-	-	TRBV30	CAWTGPGSYGYTF	TGTGCCTGGACGGGGCCAGGGTCGTATGGCTACACCTTC
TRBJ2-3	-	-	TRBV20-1	CSARDADTQYF	TGCAGTGCTAGAGATGCAGATACGCAGTATTTT
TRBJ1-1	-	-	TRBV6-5	CASSYGGKMNTEAFF	TGTGCCAGCAGTTACGGCGGGAAGATGAACACTGAAGCTTTCTTT
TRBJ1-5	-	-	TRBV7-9	CASSLAGLNQPQHF	TGTGCCAGCAGCTTAGCTGGATTAAATCAGCCCCAGCATTTT
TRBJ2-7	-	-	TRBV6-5	CAIGAAGYEQYF	TGTGCCATTGGGGCAGCGGGCTACGAGCAGTACTTC
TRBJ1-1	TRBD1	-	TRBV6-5	CASRPGQGKAFF	TGTGCCAGCAGACCGGGACAGGGCAAGGCTTTCTTT
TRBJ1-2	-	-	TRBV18	CASSPLGDYGYTF	TGTGCCAGCTCACCATTGGGGGATTATGGCTACACCTTC
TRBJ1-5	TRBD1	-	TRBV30	CAWSAGGNNQPQHF	TGTGCCTGGAGCGCAGGGGGTAATAATCAGCCCCAGCATTTT